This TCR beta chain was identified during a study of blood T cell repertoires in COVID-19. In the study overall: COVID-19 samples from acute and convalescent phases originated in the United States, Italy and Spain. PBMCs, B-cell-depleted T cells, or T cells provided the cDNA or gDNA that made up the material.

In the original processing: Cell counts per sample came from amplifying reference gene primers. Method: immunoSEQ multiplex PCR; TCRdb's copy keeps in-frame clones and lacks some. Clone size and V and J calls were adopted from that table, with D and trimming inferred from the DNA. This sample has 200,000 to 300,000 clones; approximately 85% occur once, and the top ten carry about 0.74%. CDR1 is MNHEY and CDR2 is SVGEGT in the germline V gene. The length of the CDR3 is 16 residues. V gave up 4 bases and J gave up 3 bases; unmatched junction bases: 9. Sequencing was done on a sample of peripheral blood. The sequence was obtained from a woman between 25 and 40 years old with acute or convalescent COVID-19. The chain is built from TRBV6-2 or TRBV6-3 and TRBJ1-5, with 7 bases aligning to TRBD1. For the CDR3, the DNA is TGTGCCAGCAGTTCCGCGGGACAGCCAGTCAATCAGCCCCAGCATTTT. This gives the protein CASSSAGQPVNQPQHF.